This record covers a single T cell receptor (beta chain). No antigen is known for it. This CDR3 spans 16 amino acids. Trimming stripped 4 bases from V and 3 bases from J, with 17 bases between. In germline, CDR1 is SGDLS, CDR2 YYNGEE. This specimen comes from a study of OX40 agonist ivuxolimab in advanced cancers. The overall study: In three patients, partial responses were observed, one with hepatocellular carcinoma and two with cutaneous melanoma. Whole-study results and caveats: Both CD4+ and CD8+ T cell populations in blood had undergone clonal expansion by week 6 at 0.1 to 3.0 mg/kg.

Here immunoSEQ multiplex PCR was the method, and the copy in TCRdb shows in-frame clones only, minus some. Counted here are some 74,000 clones, approximately 90% occurring once; the ten biggest clones make up approximately 0.99%. This TCR was recovered from an adult with an advanced solid tumor such as melanoma, head and neck, liver or kidney cancer. Material: CD4+ or CD8+ T cells sorted from blood, obtained in a trial of the OX40 agonist ivuxolimab. The gene calls are TRBV9 and TRBJ2-1; possibly TRBD1 or TRBD2 for D (6 bases each). CDR3 nucleotide sequence: TGTGCCAGCAGCCCCCCGGGGGCGGGAATCTACAATGAGCAGTTCTTC. Amino acid sequence: CASSPPGAGIYNEQFF.